The clone carrying this T cell receptor beta chain was seen at least ten times. Its antigen is unknown. A universal primer site came from template switching; cDNA carried unique molecular identifiers. MiXCR, run by TCRdb on the 5' RACE reads, gives a single entry per CDR3 protein. The top ten clones hold around 5% of a sample with under 250,000 distinct CDR3 sequences, 6% to 8.5% of them seen once. The data originate from a study of identical twins. Study-wide points: Zero-insertion findings could be partly confounded by invariant cells (MAIT and iNKT cells). With abundant cord blood beta clonotypes, insertions were fewer; memory repertoires showed no such pattern.

Per germline, CDR1 SNHLY and CDR2 FYNNEI. The CDR3 contains 14 residues. V was cut by 4 bases and J by 4 bases, with 11 bases left in between. The same data also contributed to another study, on yellow fever vaccine responses in identical twins.

The source material was CD8+ T cells sorted from blood. The chain combines TRBV2 with TRBJ2-1; tentative D call: TRBD2 (5 bases). This sequence was found in a woman aged 18 to 35 in good health. The CDR3 sequence is CASSGETHYNEQFF. In DNA, the CDR3 is TGTGCCAGCAGTGGGGAGACCCATTACAATGAGCAGTTCTTC.